This T cell receptor (beta chain) was observed in a study of OX40 agonist ivuxolimab in advanced cancers. Looking at the study overall: Ivuxolimab was a fully human IgG2 agonistic monoclonal antibody targeting the costimulatory receptor OX40 (CD134). Intravenous ivuxolimab was administered to patients every 2 weeks at six dose levels: 0.01, 0.1, 0.3, 1.5, 3 and 10 mg/kg. Among the 50 to 55 dose-escalation patients, around 19 had hepatocellular carcinoma, 15 or so melanoma, 9 renal cell carcinoma and 9 head and neck cancer. The dose-escalation cohort was around 83% male with a mean age of approximately 60 years, ranging from roughly 20 to 80. Patients were allowed to have had prior anti-PD-1, anti-PD-L1 or anti-CTLA-4 therapy, and around 41% of the dose-escalation patients had previously received checkpoint inhibitors. Three dose-escalation patients achieved partial responses, one with hepatocellular carcinoma and two with cutaneous melanoma. Peripheral TCRbeta sequencing aimed to test whether ivuxolimab altered TCR sequence diversity and caused clonal T-cell expansion. The paper covers the monotherapy dose-escalation part of the phase I ivuxolimab trial, which included N of about 50 patients.

Here is what the overall study found, with its caveats: After ivuxolimab, CD8+ T cells had more expanded clones than CD4+ T cells on average. In the 0.1-3.0 mg/kg groups, partial responders were among the patients with the lowest normalized peripheral clonal expansion, particularly in CD8+ T cells. The antigen specificity of the peripheral T cells that underwent clonal expansion was not determined. At doses of 0.1 to 3.0 mg/kg, clonal expansion of both CD4+ and CD8+ T cells in blood was seen between baseline and week 6. Low levels of normalized T-cell clonal expansion were also seen in some patients who did not respond.

About this clone: Its antigen is unknown. It has no much larger one-base neighbor in the sample; base qualities were not kept.

The trial excluded patients who had a history of autoimmune disease or were on systemic immunosuppression. In every dose cohort, peripheral blood was drawn for TCR sequencing at baseline, cycle 4 day 1, and cycle 7 day 1. The samples were taken from a phase I, first-in-human, multicenter, open-label dose-escalation trial of ivuxolimab. Adults with locally advanced or metastatic head and neck squamous cell, hepatocellular, melanoma or renal cell carcinoma were enrolled in the trial. Before TCR sequencing, CD4+ T cells and CD8+ T cells were sorted from peripheral blood as separate populations. To sequence the TCRbeta CDR3 region, genomic DNA was isolated from the sorted cells. TCRbeta CDR3 regions were sequenced using the immunoSEQ Assay. The immuneACCESS repertoire file appears here via TCRdb, limited to in-frame rearrangements. These files lack a portion of the clones; in checked studies, under half of the deficit traces to unresolved V genes, and the cause of the others is not known. The sample table shows about 50,000 clones, and roughly four fifths are seen once. Of the sample, about 2.4% falls within the top ten clones.

Spanning cysteine to phenylalanine, the CDR3 consists of 13 amino acids. The retained sequence is limited to the CDR3, 39 bases, with the frame set at the first base. V was cut back by 1 base and J by 5 bases, leaving a gap of 8 bases between them. CDR1 and CDR2, looked up from the germline V gene, are MGHRA and YSYEKL. This TCR came from an adult with an advanced solid tumor such as melanoma, head and neck, liver or kidney cancer. The sequence links TRBV4-1 to TRBJ2-5; confidence is insufficient to name the D gene. The sample was CD4+ or CD8+ T cells sorted from blood, taken in a trial of the OX40 agonist ivuxolimab. The nucleotide sequence reads TGCGCCAGCAGCCAAGGGGCACTGGAGACCCAGTACTTC. Its protein product is CASSQGALETQYF.